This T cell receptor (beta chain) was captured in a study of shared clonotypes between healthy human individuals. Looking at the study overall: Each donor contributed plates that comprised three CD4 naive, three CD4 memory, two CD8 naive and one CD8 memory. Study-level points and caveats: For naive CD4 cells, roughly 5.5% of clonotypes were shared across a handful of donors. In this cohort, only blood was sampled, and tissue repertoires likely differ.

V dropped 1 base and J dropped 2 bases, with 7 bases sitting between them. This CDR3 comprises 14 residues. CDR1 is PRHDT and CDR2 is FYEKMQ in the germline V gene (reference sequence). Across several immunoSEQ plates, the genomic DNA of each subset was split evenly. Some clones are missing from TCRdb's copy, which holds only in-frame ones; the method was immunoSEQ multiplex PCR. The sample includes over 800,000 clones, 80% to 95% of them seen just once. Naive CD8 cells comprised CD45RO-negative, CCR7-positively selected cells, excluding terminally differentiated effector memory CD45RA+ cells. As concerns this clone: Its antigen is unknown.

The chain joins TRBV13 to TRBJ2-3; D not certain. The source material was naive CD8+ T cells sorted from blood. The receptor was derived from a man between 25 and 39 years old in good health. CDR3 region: CASSLDRHTDTQYF. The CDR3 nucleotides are TGTGCCAGCAGCTTAGACCGCCACACAGATACGCAGTATTTT.